Each of the 25 T cell receptor beta chains below was sequenced from the same sample in a study of shared clonotypes between healthy human individuals. Clones were sequenced by immunoSEQ multiplex PCR, and TCRdb holds only the in-frame ones, with some missing. The sample lists some 2,100,000 clones, almost 96% occurring once. The sample consisted of naive CD4+ T cells sorted from blood. As to subset: CD45RA+ positively selected. These receptors were obtained from a man between 18 and 29 years old in good health.

The chain combines TRBV10-3 with TRBJ2-7, with 13 bases aligning to TRBD2. This CDR3 region has 13 residues. Germline assignment: CDR1 ENHRY and CDR2 SYGVKD. The junction had 2 bases not matched to a gene; V was cut back by 9 bases and J by 3 bases. The CDR3 coding sequence is TGTGCCATAGGACTAGCGGGAGTCTACGAGCAGTACTTC. Translation: CAIGLAGVYEQYF.

This chain joins TRBV7-6 and TRBJ2-2; D is perhaps TRBD1 (5 bases). CDR3 size: 17 residues. Germline V gene data show CDR1 as SGHVS and CDR2 as FNYEAQ. The V end lost 5 bases, the J end lost 0 bases, and 16 bases lay between the germline ends. CDR3 coding DNA: TGTGCCAGCAGCCGGTTAGGGGAACAGGCGAACACCGGGGAGCTGTTTTTT. Translation: CASSRLGEQANTGELFF.

The V and J genes are TRBV14 and TRBJ1-1; weak D call: TRBD1 (5 bases). The CDR3 length is 16 residues. Looked up from germline, CDR1 is SGHDN and CDR2 is FVKESK. Between the trimmed V and J ends, which lost 1 base and 1 base, there was a span of 13 bases. CDR3 nucleotides: TGTGCCAGCAGCCAAGTGTCGCCCCAGGGGAACACTGAAGCTTTCTTT. Encoded protein: CASSQVSPQGNTEAFF.

This clone was detected once. This chain joins TRBV11-2 and TRBJ2-7; 7 bases line up with TRBD2. The CDR3 spans 17 residues. The J segment lost 4 bases and the V segment lost 3 bases, leaving 15 bases of the junction unmatched. The germline CDR1 and CDR2 sequences are SGHAT and FQNNGV. The CDR3 DNA reads TGTGCCAGCAGCTTCCCTCCGTGGGCCAGCGGGGCTTACGAGCAGTACTTC. It yields the protein CASSFPPWASGAYEQYF. Drawing the rest from reference TRBV11-2 and TRBJ2-7, the complete variable domain is EAGVAQSPRYKIIEKRQSVAFWCNPISGHATLYWYQQILGQGPKLLIQFQNNGVVDDSQLPKDRFSAERLKGVDSTLKIQPAKLEDSAVYLCASSFPPWASGAYEQYFGPGTRLTVT.

CDR3 sequence (DNA): TGTGCCGGCACAGGGGGCGGCCCCTCCTACGAGCAGTACTTC. This gives the protein CAGTGGGPSYEQYF. The V gene is TRBV2, the J gene TRBJ2-7, with 9 bases that match TRBD1. Germline V gives CDR1 SNHLY, CDR2 FYNNEI. The CDR3 is made up of 14 amino acids. Trimming cost V 11 bases and J 0 bases; bases outside gene matches: 8.

The chain joins TRBV7-2 to TRBJ2-1; D is unresolved. V lost 5 bases to trimming and J lost 0 bases, with 11 bases between them. CDR3 length: 15 residues. In germline, CDR1 is SGHTA, CDR2 FQGNSA. The CDR3: CASSTSASSYNEQFF. DNA for the CDR3: TGTGCCAGCAGCACCTCTGCGAGCTCCTACAATGAGCAGTTCTTC.

The chain uses TRBV7-2 and TRBJ2-3; perhaps TRBD2 as D (6 bases). The V end was cut by 3 bases, the J end by 2 bases, with 15 bases between. Germline V gene lookup returns CDR1 SGHTA and CDR2 FQGNSA. This CDR3 has 16 residues. DNA for the CDR3: TGTGCCAGCAGCTTTTCAGGGTGGGGGGTCACAGATACGCAGTATTTT. Protein: CASSFSGWGVTDTQYF.

V usage is TRBV27 and J usage is TRBJ2-2; no clear D gene. Trimming stripped 6 bases from V and 4 bases from J, with 12 bases between. The CDR3 is 14 amino acids. CDR1 is MNHEY, CDR2 SMNVEV, per germline (reference sequence). CDR3 sequence: CASSSGQTTGELFF. The DNA for the CDR3 is TGTGCCAGCAGCAGTGGGCAGACCACCGGGGAGCTGTTTTTT.

V and J are TRBV4-3 and TRBJ2-5; the match to TRBD2 covers 8 bases. Losses at the gene ends were 0 bases for V and 1 base for J; bases not matched to a gene: 16. Germline V gene lookup returns CDR1 LGHNA and CDR2 YSLEER. The CDR3 runs 20 residues. CDR3 bases: TGCGCCAGCAGCCAAGAGTTTAGCCTCCCAGCGGGGGCCTCCCAAGAGACCCAGTACTTC. This encodes CASSQEFSLPAGASQETQYF.

J is TRBJ2-1 and V is TRBV29-1; D gene unclear. The V end was cut by 6 bases, the J end by 6 bases, with 15 bases between. The germline CDR1 and CDR2 sequences are SQVTM and ANQGSEA. This CDR3 is 13 amino acids long. CDR3 sequence reads: CSVHGVVANEQFF. The CDR3 region has the DNA TGCAGCGTGCACGGCGTAGTGGCCAATGAGCAGTTCTTC.

The rearrangement links TRBV10-2 to TRBJ1-5, with D tentatively TRBD1 (5 bases). The V end was cut by 8 bases, the J end by 9 bases, with 11 bases between. The germline V gene encodes CDR1 WSHSY and CDR2 SAAADI. CDR3 length: 11 amino acids. CDR3 loop: CASGDGGPQHF. CDR3 in DNA: TGCGCCAGCGGAGACGGGGGGCCCCAGCATTTT.

The rearrangement uses TRBV5-1 and TRBJ1-2; D gene ambiguous. Per germline, CDR1 SGHRS and CDR2 YFSETQ. CDR3 length: 11 residues. Between the trimmed V and J ends, which lost 4 bases and 3 bases, there was a span of 4 bases. The CDR3 bases are TGCGCCAGCAGCCGAGACTATGGCTACACCTTC. It translates to CASSRDYGYTF.

V gene TRBV30 combines with J gene TRBJ2-5; tentatively, D is TRBD1 or TRBD2 (5 bases each). Germline V gene lookup returns CDR1 GTSNPN and CDR2 SVGIG (reference sequence). This CDR3 comprises 13 residues. V was clipped by 3 bases and J by 5 bases, with 13 bases between them. In DNA, the CDR3 is TGTGCCTGGAGCCCGGGAAGGGACGAGACCCAGTACTTC. It codes for CAWSPGRDETQYF. Full variable domain (missing parts from reference TRBV30 and TRBJ2-5): SQTIHQWPATLVQPVGSPLSLECTVEGTSNPNLYWYRQAAGRGLQLLFYSVGIGQISSEVPQNLSASRPQDRQFILSSKKLLLSDSGFYLCAWSPGRDETQYFGPGTRLLVL.

In this sample, this clone turned up once. The V and J genes are TRBV5-1 and TRBJ1-4, with 11 nucleotides matching TRBD1. The length of the CDR3 is 16 residues. Germline V gene sequence: CDR1 SGHRS, CDR2 YFSETQ. J was trimmed by 7 bases and V by 4 bases; bases with no gene match: 9. The CDR3 DNA reads as TGCGCCAGCAGCACACTAGGACAGGGGGCCATTGAAAAACTGTTTTTT. Translation: CASSTLGQGAIEKLFF.

The rearrangement joins TRBV6-1 to TRBJ2-5; TRBD1 is a possible D gene (6 bases). This CDR3 region has 15 residues. The V gene's germline CDR1 is MNHNS and CDR2 SASEGT. V was trimmed by 5 bases and J by 5 bases, leaving 18 bases between them. CDR3 protein: CASSRTGYPRETQYF. The DNA of the CDR3 is TGTGCCAGCAGTAGAACAGGGTATCCTAGGGAGACCCAGTACTTC.

The chain joins TRBV6-5 to TRBJ1-2; TRBD1 agrees at 12 bases. The CDR3 spans 15 residues. V lost 1 base to trimming and J lost 11 bases; unmatched junction nucleotides: 8. CDR1 is MNHEY and CDR2 is SVGAGI in the germline V gene. The CDR3 region has the DNA TGTGCCAGCAGTTACTACCGGGACAGGGGGCGCGGGTACACCTTC. This gives the protein CASSYYRDRGRGYTF.

The table lists this clone with a few counts. V and J are TRBV5-6 and TRBJ1-3; D unclear. This CDR3 is 14 amino acids long. Germline-derived CDR1 and CDR2 are SGHDT and YYEEEE. Trimming left V 4 bases short and J 0 bases short, with 8 bases between. CDR3 DNA: TGTGCCAGCAGCCCCTTGACCTCTGGAAACACCATATATTTT. This sequence encodes CASSPLTSGNTIYF.

Turning to this clone: In the same sample, other DNA sequences code for this CDR3. The chain employs TRBV5-1 and TRBJ2-7, with D possibly TRBD1 on 6 matching bases. Germline-derived CDR1 and CDR2 are SGHRS and YFSETQ. V was cut by 0 bases and J by 2 bases, with 12 bases left in between. This CDR3 is 15 amino acids long. CDR3 coding DNA: TGCGCCAGCAGCTTGGCCTTAGGGACAACCTACGAGCAGTACTTC. Translating it yields CASSLALGTTYEQYF.

The V gene is TRBV28, the J gene TRBJ2-5, with D unclear. CDR1 and CDR2 (germline): MDHEN, SYDVKM. Deletions cut 5 bases from V and 5 bases from J, with 12 bases between. The CDR3 loop spans 13 amino acids. The CDR3 region is CASSVGWWETQYF. The CDR3 DNA reads TGTGCCAGCAGTGTGGGGTGGTGGGAGACCCAGTACTTC.

On this clone itself: Different DNA sequences within this sample yield the same CDR3. The CDR3 sequence is CASSQGPAYEQYF. CDR3 sequence (DNA): TGCGCCAGCAGCCAAGGGCCCGCCTACGAGCAGTACTTC. V is TRBV4-3 and J is TRBJ2-7; D is ambiguous. V lost 1 base and J 2 bases, leaving 6 bases between the germline ends. The CDR3 is made up of 13 amino acids. The germline V gene encodes CDR1 LGHNA and CDR2 YSLEER.

The V and J genes are TRBV10-3 and TRBJ2-2, with 7 bases identical to TRBD2. CDR3 length equals 15 residues. Per the germline V gene, CDR1 is ENHRY and CDR2 is SYGVKD. Trimming removed 4 bases from V and 7 bases from J; junction bases left unmatched: 9. In DNA form, the CDR3 reads TGTGCCATCAGTGTCTTTGCGGGAGATGGCGGGGAGCTGTTTTTT. Translated: CAISVFAGDGGELFF.

V is TRBV30 and J is TRBJ1-1; D unclear. The CDR3 is made up of 11 amino acids. The germline V and J ends were trimmed by 4 bases and 2 bases, with 5 bases remaining between them. Germline values: CDR1 GTSNPN, CDR2 SVGIG (reference sequence). CDR3 sequence (DNA): TGTGCCTGGATGTTAAACACTGAAGCTTTCTTT. This sequence encodes CAWMLNTEAFF.

The gene calls are TRBV5-1 and TRBJ2-1; D might be TRBD2 (5 bases). V was pared by 0 bases and J by 6 bases, with 19 bases between. The germline gives CDR1 SGHRS, CDR2 YFSETQ. This CDR3 is built from 17 residues. CDR3 nucleotides: TGCGCCAGCAGCTTGGGTTTCGGCCGACTAATGGGCAATGAGCAGTTCTTC. It translates to CASSLGFGRLMGNEQFF.

The rearrangement uses TRBV5-1 and TRBJ2-3; TRBD2 agrees at 7 bases. CDR1 is SGHRS, CDR2 YFSETQ, per germline. The V segment lost 4 bases and the J segment 1 base; nucleotides outside the gene matches: 9. The CDR3 sequence is 16 residues long. As DNA, the CDR3 is TGCGCCAGCAGCGTACCCCGGGGGGAGGGCACAGATACGCAGTATTTT. It translates to CASSVPRGEGTDTQYF.

The chain recombines TRBV18 with TRBJ2-7; no reliable D call. This CDR3 spans 15 amino acids. Germline CDR1 KGHSH, CDR2 LQKENI. The V gene lost 3 bases and the J gene lost 0 bases, with 12 bases spanning the gap. CDR3 region: CASSPDTGYSYEQYF. CDR3 DNA sequence: TGTGCCAGCTCACCTGATACGGGCTACTCCTACGAGCAGTACTTC.